This T cell receptor beta chain comes out of a study of PD-1 blockade in classical Hodgkin lymphoma. Study-wide points: No one has yet defined what causes the repertoire differences, which may be disease activity or prior therapy.

Assay: immunoSEQ multiplex PCR; the TCRdb copy retains only in-frame clones and omits some. Counted here are some 93,000 clones, over 75% occurring once; the ten biggest clones make up over 7.5%. Germline CDR1 reads KGHSH; CDR2 reads LQKENI. Trimming removed 3 bases from V and 6 bases from J; junction bases left unmatched: 4. The CDR3 runs 14 residues. Time point given: cycle 4 day 1 (C4D1), after 5 to 7 weeks of nivolumab. Relapses following autologous stem cell transplantation were seen in all patients, with brentuximab vedotin exposure varying. This clone was detected only once. Its antigen is undetermined.

V is TRBV18 and J is TRBJ2-1, with 8 bases that match TRBD2. Sequences were derived from peripheral blood mononuclear cells (PBMCs), sampled before the fourth cycle of nivolumab. The TCR comes from a human donor with classical Hodgkin lymphoma. The CDR3 DNA reads as TGTGCCAGCTCACCCCGGACTAGCCTCAATGAGCAGTTCTTC. Its translation is CASSPRTSLNEQFF.